The sequence of this T cell receptor (beta chain) was determined in a study of shared clonotypes between healthy human individuals. Study context: CD8 memory received one plate per donor, CD8 naive two, CD4 memory three and CD4 naive three.

The V end was cut by 4 bases, the J end by 8 bases, with 17 bases between. This CDR3 comprises 14 residues. From germline, CDR1 is MRHNA and CDR2 SNTAGT. Investigators divided CD4+ cells into CD45RA+ naive and CD45RA-negative memory subsets. The assay was carried out at the deep level. The DNA input per sorted-subset replicate PCR was 150 to 200 ng, corresponding to some 30,000 T cell genomes. This table comes from immunoSEQ multiplex PCR, and its TCRdb copy is limited to in-frame clones, with some not included. The sample includes 1.6 million or so clones, more than 95% of them seen just once. The TCR sequence derives from a man aged 30 to 39 in good health. V gene TRBV6-4 combines with J gene TRBJ1-2; a weak D match, TRBD1 (5 bases). Sample: naive CD4+ T cells sorted from blood. Subset in this sample: CD45RA+ positively selected. This chain's CDR3 is CASSATARGEGYTF. Written as DNA, the CDR3 is TGTGCCAGCAGTGCGACAGCCCGCGGGGAGGGCTACACCTTC.